These T cell receptor beta chains were read from a single sample in a study of Ad26.COV2.S vaccination and SARS-CoV-2 variants. Only in-frame clones appear in the TCRdb table, and some are missing; sequencing was by immunoSEQ multiplex PCR. The table has approximately 300,000 clones, more than 70% seen once; the top ten hold more than 1.5%. The sequences come from peripheral blood, collected in a trial of Ad26.COV2.S vaccine versus placebo. The receptors stem from a person aged 18 to 65 who received the Ad26.COV2.S COVID-19 vaccine or a placebo. Each CDR3 is given with its conserved first and last residue. The D gene is left open where the match is weak. For some rows the clone size is stated as once, few or many, or as a class when expanded; others skip it.

.	TRBV5-1	TRBJ1-2	.	TGCGCCAGCAGCCAAAGGGCTAACTATGGCTACACCTTC	CASSQRANYGYTF
.	TRBV19	TRBJ2-7	.	TGTGCCAGTAGTATGGGAAGGGCGGACGAGCAGTACTTC	CASSMGRADEQYF
.	TRBV10-2	TRBJ2-5	TRBD2	TGCGCCAGCAGGCCAGCGGGGGGCAGGGAGACCCAGTACTTC	CASRPAGGRETQYF
.	TRBV5-1	TRBJ1-1	.	TGCGCCAGCAGCTTGTGGGAGGGGACTGAAGCTTTCTTT	CASSLWEGTEAFF
few	TRBV6-6	TRBJ1-4	TRBD1	TGTGCCAGCCAATGGGACAGGGGCGGTGAAAAACTGTTTTTT	CASQWDRGGEKLFF
.	TRBV6-5	TRBJ1-1	.	TGTGCCAGCAGCGGGACGTACGACACTGAAGCTTTCTTT	CASSGTYDTEAFF
.	TRBV6-2/TRBV6-3	TRBJ1-6	.	TGTGCCAGCAGCCGAGGACAGCGCTCCTATAATTCACCCCTCCACTTT	CASSRGQRSYNSPLHF
.	TRBV29-1	TRBJ2-2	.	TGCAGCGTCGGACACACCGGGGAGCTGTTTTTT	CSVGHTGELFF
.	TRBV5-1	TRBJ1-2	.	TGCGCCAGCAGCTTGGAGCCGGGGAACTATGGCTACACCTTC	CASSLEPGNYGYTF
.	TRBV7-2	TRBJ2-2	TRBD1	TGTGCCAGCAGCTGGGACAGGCTGGCCGGGGAGCTGTTTTTT	CASSWDRLAGELFF
once	TRBV5-4	TRBJ2-4	.	TGTGCCAGCAGCTTGTGGGCGACACGAAATCAAAACATTCAGTACTTC	CASSLWATRNQNIQYF
.	TRBV4-3	TRBJ1-3	TRBD1	TGCGCCAGCAGCCAAGATCTCCCGTCCACAGGGGGCGGAAACACCATATATTTT	CASSQDLPSTGGGNTIYF
.	TRBV10-3	TRBJ1-5	TRBD1	TGTGCCATCAGTGAGCTCCCCGGGACAGGGGTTCAGCCCCAGCATTTT	CAISELPGTGVQPQHF
.	TRBV6-5	TRBJ1-1	.	TGTGCCAGCAGCCAATCGGACATTCGGGCTGAAGCTTTCTTT	CASSQSDIRAEAFF
.	TRBV5-1	TRBJ2-6	TRBD2	TGCGCCAGCCAGCGGGGGGGACTGGCTGGGGCCAACGTCCTGACTTTC	CASQRGGLAGANVLTF
.	TRBV7-2	TRBJ2-3	TRBD1	TGTGCCAGCAGCTCCACAGGGGTAACAGATACGCAGTATTTT	CASSSTGVTDTQYF
.	TRBV3-1/TRBV3-2	TRBJ2-4	.	TGTGCCAGCAGCCAAGGGGCAAATCTACAGGGTATCTACATTCAGTACTTC	CASSQGANLQGIYIQYF
few	TRBV3-1/TRBV3-2	TRBJ2-7	.	TGTGCCAGCAGGCCGGGCCCCCGAGGGGACGAGCAGTACTTC	CASRPGPRGDEQYF
.	TRBV6-2/TRBV6-3	TRBJ2-7	.	TGTGCCAGCAGTTACGGTCAGGTTACCTACGAGCAGTACTTC	CASSYGQVTYEQYF
.	TRBV7-2	TRBJ1-3	TRBD1	TGTGCCAGCAGCCGCGACAGGGGCTCTGGAAACACCATATATTTT	CASSRDRGSGNTIYF
.	TRBV4-1	TRBJ2-7	TRBD1	TGCGCCAGCAGCCAAGTAATTCGTAGAAGGGGGCACTACGAGCAGTACTTC	CASSQVIRRRGHYEQYF
few	TRBV4-3	TRBJ1-2	.	TGCGCCAGCAGCCAAGATCTGGGACTTTATGGCTACACCTTC	CASSQDLGLYGYTF
.	TRBV19	TRBJ1-2	TRBD1	TGTGCCAGTAGCAGTTTGGACAGGGACGGGGGCTACACCTTC	CASSSLDRDGGYTF
.	TRBV4-1	TRBJ2-2	.	TGCGCCAGCGGCCTCCAAACCGGGGAGCTGTTTTTT	CASGLQTGELFF
.	TRBV7-6	TRBJ2-1	TRBD2	TGTGCCAGCAGCCCTACCGGACTAGCGGGGGGTTTGGGGAATGAGCAGTTCTTC	CASSPTGLAGGLGNEQFF
.	TRBV10-3	TRBJ1-6	.	TGTGCCACCCAGCAGGGACAAGACCATAATTCACCCCTCCACTTT	CATQQGQDHNSPLHF
.	TRBV7-9	TRBJ2-1	.	TGTGCCAGCAGCCAGGCCATAGGCAGATACAATGAGCAGTTCTTC	CASSQAIGRYNEQFF
.	TRBV7-2	TRBJ2-7	TRBD2	TGTGCCAGCAGCTTAGGGGGGAGCGGGGGCCCCCAGTACTTC	CASSLGGSGGPQYF
.	TRBV6-2/TRBV6-3	TRBJ1-2	TRBD1	TGTGCCAGCAGCCTCCCCGGGACAGCCTATGGCTACACCTTC	CASSLPGTAYGYTF
.	TRBV3-1/TRBV3-2	TRBJ2-7	.	TGTGCCAGCAGCCAAGACCCCCGTGTCAAGCAGTACTTC	CASSQDPRVKQYF
.	TRBV7-2	TRBJ1-3	TRBD1	TGTGCCAGCAGCCCGGACAGGGGGCAGGGAAACACCATATATTTT	CASSPDRGQGNTIYF
.	TRBV7-2	TRBJ1-2	.	TGTGCCAGCAGCTTAGCTCTCGGACAGAAGTACCATGGCTACACCTTC	CASSLALGQKYHGYTF
.	TRBV9	TRBJ1-2	TRBD1	TGTGCCAGCAGCGCCAGACAGGGGGCGATCTATGGCTACACCTTC	CASSARQGAIYGYTF
.	TRBV10-1	TRBJ1-1	.	TGCGCCAGCAGTGAGTCAACGGGGGACACTGAAGCTTTCTTT	CASSESTGDTEAFF
.	TRBV5-1	TRBJ1-2	TRBD1	TGCGCCAGCAGCCCACCGGGACAGGGTTGTTTT	CASSPPGQGCF
.	TRBV11-2	TRBJ1-2	.	TGTGCCAGCAGCTTAGAGGGCAGCTTCTATGGCTACACCTTC	CASSLEGSFYGYTF
.	TRBV5-8	TRBJ2-5	TRBD1	TGTGCCAACAAACAGGGGGCAGTTGGAGAGACCCAGTACTTC	CANKQGAVGETQYF
.	TRBV14	TRBJ1-1	TRBD1	TGTGCCAGCAGCCAAGCCGTCAGGGCAGGGGGCATGAACACTGAAGCTTTCTTT	CASSQAVRAGGMNTEAFF
once	TRBV5-6	TRBJ2-3	.	TGTGCCAGCAGCTTCCCCCGCGCTAGCGGCACAGATACGCAGTATTTT	CASSFPRASGTDTQYF
.	TRBV4-2	TRBJ2-2	.	TGTGCCAGCAGCCAAGAAAGACACACCGGGGAGCTGTTTTTT	CASSQERHTGELFF
.	TRBV5-1	TRBJ2-1	TRBD2	TGCGCCAGCAGTTACCCGGGGACTAGAGGTTATAAAAACTCCTACAATGAGCAGTTCTTC	CASSYPGTRGYKNSYNEQFF
.	TRBV6-6	TRBJ1-5	TRBD1	TGTGCCAGCAGTTACAGGACAGGGGATAATCAGCCCCAGCATTTT	CASSYRTGDNQPQHF
.	TRBV29-1	TRBJ1-5	TRBD1	TGCAGCGTCTCCTCGGGACAGGGAGGAAATCAGCCCCAGCATTTT	CSVSSGQGGNQPQHF
.	TRBV27	TRBJ2-2	.	TGTGCCAGCAGTTTAACTACCCCGAGGACCGGGGAGCTGTTTTTT	CASSLTTPRTGELFF